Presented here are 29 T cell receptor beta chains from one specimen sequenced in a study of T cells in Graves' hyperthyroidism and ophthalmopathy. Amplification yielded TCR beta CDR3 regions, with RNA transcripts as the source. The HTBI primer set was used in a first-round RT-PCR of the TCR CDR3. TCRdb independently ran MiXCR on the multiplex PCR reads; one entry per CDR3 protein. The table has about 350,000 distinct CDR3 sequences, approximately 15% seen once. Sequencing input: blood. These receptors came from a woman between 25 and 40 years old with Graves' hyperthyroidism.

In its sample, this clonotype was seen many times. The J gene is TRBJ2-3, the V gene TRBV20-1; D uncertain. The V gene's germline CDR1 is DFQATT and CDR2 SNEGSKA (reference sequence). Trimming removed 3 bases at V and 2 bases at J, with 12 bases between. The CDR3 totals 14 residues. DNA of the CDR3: TGCAGTGCTAGGGGCTCCATAGACACAGATACGCAGTATTTT. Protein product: CSARGSIDTDTQYF.

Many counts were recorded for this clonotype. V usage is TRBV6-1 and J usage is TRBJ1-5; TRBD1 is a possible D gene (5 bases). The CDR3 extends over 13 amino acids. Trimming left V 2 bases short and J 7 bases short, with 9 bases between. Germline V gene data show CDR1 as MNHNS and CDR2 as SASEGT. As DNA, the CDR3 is TGTGCCAGCAGTGAATCAGGGCCCCAGCCCCAGCATTTT. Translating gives CASSESGPQPQHF.

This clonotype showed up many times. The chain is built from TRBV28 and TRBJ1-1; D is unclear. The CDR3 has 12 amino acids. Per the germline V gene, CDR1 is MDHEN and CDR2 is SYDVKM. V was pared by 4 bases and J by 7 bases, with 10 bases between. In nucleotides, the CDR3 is TGTGCCAGCAGTTGGGCGGGGATTGAAGCTTTCTTT. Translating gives CASSWAGIEAFF.

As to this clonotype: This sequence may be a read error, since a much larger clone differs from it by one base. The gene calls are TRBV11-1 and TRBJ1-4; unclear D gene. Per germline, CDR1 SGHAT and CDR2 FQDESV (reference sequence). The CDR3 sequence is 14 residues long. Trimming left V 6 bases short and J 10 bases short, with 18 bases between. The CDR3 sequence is CASRPGPHAGKLFF. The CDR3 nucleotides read TGTGCCAGCAGGCCCGGACCTCATGCAGGAAAACTGTTTTTT.

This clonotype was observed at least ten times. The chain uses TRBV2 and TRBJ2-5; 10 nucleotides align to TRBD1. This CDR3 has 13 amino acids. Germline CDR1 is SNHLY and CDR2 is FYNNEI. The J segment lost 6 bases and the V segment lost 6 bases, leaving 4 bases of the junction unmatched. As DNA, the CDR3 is TGTGCCAGCAGCGCGGACAGGGGGAAGACCCAGTACTTC. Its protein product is CASSADRGKTQYF. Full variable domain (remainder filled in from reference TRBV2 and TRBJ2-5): EPEVTQTPSHQVTQMGQEVILRCVPISNHLYFYWYRQILGQKVEFLVSFYNNEISEKSEIFDDQFSVERPDGSNFTLKIRSTKLEDSAMYFCASSADRGKTQYFGPGTRLLVL.

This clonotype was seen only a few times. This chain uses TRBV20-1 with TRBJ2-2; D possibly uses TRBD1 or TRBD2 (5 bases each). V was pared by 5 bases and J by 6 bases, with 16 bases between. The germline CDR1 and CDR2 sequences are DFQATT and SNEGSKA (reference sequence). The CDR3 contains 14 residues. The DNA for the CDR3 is TGCAGTGCTCCGCACACCCGGGGCGCCGGGGAGCTGTTTTTT. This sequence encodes CSAPHTRGAGELFF.

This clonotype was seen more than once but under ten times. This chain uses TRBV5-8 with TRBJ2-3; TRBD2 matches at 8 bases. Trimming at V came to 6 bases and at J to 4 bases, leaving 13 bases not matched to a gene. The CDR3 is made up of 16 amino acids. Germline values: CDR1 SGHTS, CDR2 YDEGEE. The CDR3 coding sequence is TGTGCCAGCACCCGTGGGGTAGCGGGATCCCCAGATACGCAGTATTTT. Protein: CASTRGVAGSPDTQYF. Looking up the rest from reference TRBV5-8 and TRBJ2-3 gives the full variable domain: EAGVTQSPTHLIKTRGQQATLRCSPISGHTSVYWYQQALGLGLQFLLWYDEGEERNRGNFPPRFSGRQFPNYSSELNVNALELEDSALYLCASTRGVAGSPDTQYFGPGTRLTVL.

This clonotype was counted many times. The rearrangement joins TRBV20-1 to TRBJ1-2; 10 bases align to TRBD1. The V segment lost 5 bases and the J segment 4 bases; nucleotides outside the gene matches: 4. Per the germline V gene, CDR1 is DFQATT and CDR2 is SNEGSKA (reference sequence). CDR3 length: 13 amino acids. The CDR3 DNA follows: TGCAGTGCTCCGGGACAGGGGTTCTATGGCTACACCTTC. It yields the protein CSAPGQGFYGYTF.

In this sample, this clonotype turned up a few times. Written as DNA, the CDR3 is TGTGCCATCAGGTCTCCGAACACAGATACGCAGTATTTT. Its protein product is CAIRSPNTDTQYF. The rearrangement uses TRBV10-3 and TRBJ2-3; D is unclear. In germline, CDR1 is ENHRY, CDR2 SYGVKD. The length of the CDR3 is 13 residues. Trimming removed 6 bases at V and 2 bases at J, with 9 bases between.

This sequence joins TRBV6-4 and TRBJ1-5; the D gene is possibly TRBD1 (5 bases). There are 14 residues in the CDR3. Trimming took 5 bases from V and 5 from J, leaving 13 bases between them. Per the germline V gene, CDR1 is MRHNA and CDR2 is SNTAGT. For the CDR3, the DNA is TGTGCCAGCAGTCCTGACCAGGGTCATCAGCCCCAGCATTTT. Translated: CASSPDQGHQPQHF.

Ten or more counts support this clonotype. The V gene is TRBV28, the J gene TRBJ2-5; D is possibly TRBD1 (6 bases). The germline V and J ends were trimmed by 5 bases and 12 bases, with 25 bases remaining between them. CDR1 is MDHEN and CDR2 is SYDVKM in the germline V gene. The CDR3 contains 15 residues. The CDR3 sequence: CASSIGSTGGSYEYF. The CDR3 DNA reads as TGTGCCAGCAGTATTGGATCGACAGGTGGTTCATACGAGTACTTC.

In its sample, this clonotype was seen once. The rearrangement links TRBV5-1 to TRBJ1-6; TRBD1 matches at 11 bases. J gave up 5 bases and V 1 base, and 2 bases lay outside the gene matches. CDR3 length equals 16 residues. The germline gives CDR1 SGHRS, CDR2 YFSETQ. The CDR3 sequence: CASSLRGQGDNSPLHF. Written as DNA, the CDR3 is TGCGCCAGCAGCTTGAGGGGACAGGGGGATAATTCACCCCTCCACTTT. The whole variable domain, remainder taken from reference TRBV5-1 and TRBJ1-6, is KAGVTQTPRYLIKTRGQQVTLSCSPISGHRSVSWYQQTPGQGLQFLFEYFSETQRNKGNFPGRFSGRQFSNSRSEMNVSTLELGDSALYLCASSLRGQGDNSPLHFGNGTRLTVT.

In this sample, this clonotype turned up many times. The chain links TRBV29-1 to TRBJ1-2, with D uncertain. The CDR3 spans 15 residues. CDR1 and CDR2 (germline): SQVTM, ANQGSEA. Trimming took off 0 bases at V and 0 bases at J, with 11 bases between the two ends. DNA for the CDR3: TGCAGCGTTGAAGATCGATGGGAACCTAACTATGGCTACACCTTC. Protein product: CSVEDRWEPNYGYTF.

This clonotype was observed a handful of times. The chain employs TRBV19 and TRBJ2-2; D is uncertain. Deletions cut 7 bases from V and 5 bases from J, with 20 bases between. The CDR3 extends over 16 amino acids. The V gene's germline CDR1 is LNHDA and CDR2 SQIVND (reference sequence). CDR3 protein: CASTPLPRPATGELFF. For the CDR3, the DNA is TGTGCCAGTACCCCCCTCCCCCGACCGGCGACCGGGGAGCTGTTTTTT.

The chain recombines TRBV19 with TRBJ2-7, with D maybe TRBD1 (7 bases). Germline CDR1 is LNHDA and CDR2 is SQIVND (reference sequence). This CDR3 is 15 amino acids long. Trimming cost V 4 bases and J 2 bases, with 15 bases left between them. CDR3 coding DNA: TGTGCCAGTAGTAGCCCGGGGGACAGACCCTACGAGCAGTACTTC. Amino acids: CASSSPGDRPYEQYF.

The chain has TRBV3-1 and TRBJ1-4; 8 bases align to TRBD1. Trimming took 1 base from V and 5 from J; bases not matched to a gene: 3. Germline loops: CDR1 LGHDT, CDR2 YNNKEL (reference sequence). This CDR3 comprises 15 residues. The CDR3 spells CASSQGDRGNEKLFF. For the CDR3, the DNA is TGTGCCAGCAGCCAAGGAGACAGGGGAAATGAAAAACTGTTTTTT.

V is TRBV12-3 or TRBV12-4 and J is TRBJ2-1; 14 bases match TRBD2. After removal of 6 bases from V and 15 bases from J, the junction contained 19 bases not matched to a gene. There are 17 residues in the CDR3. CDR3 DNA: TGTGCCAGCAGCCGACCGGGGGGACTAGCGGGAGCGACCCGGCGGTTCTTC. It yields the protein CASSRPGGLAGATRRFF.

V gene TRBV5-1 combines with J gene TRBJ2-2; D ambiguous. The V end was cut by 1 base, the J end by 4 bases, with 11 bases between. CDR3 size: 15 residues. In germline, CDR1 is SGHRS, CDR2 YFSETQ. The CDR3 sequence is CASSLKAQSTGELFF. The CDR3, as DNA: TGCGCCAGCAGCTTGAAGGCCCAGAGCACCGGGGAGCTGTTTTTT.

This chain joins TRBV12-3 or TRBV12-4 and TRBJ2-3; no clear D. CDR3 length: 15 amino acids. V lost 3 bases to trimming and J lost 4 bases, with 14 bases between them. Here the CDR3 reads CASSLLNLKADTQYF. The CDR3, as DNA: TGTGCCAGCAGTTTGTTGAACCTAAAGGCAGATACGCAGTATTTT.

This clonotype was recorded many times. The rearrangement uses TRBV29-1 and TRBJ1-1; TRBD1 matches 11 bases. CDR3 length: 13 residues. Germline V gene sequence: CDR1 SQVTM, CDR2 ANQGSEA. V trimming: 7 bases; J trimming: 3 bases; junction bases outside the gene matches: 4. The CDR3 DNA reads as TGCAGCGCCCTGGGACAGGGGGACACTGAAGCTTTCTTT. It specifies CSALGQGDTEAFF.

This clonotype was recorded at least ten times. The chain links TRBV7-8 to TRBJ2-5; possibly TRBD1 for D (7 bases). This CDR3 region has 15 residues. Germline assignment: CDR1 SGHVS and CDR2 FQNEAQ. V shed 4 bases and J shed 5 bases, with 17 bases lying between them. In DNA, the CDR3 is TGTGCCAGCAGCTCATATGGACAGGAGGGGGAGACCCAGTACTTC. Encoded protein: CASSSYGQEGETQYF.

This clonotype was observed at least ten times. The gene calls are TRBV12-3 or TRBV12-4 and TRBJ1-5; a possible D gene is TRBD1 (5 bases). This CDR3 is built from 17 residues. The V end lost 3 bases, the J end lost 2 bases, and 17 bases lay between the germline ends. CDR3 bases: TGTGCCAGCAGTTTGGGGTGGGGGGTTGGAGGCAATCAGCCCCAGCATTTT. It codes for CASSLGWGVGGNQPQHF.

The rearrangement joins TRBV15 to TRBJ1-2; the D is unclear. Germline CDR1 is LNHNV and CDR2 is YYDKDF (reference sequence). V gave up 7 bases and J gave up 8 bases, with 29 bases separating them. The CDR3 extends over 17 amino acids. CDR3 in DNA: TGTGCCACCACCCGCTCTAAAGACGTTCGGCCTTATAAGGGCTACACCTTC. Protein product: CATTRSKDVRPYKGYTF.

CDR3 DNA sequence: TGCGCCAGCAGCTTAGCGGCAGACTACGAGCAGTACTTC. Translation gives CASSLAADYEQYF. V usage is TRBV5-1 and J usage is TRBJ2-7; a possible D gene is TRBD2 (5 bases). Trimming took off 2 bases at V and 3 bases at J, with 9 bases between the two ends. The CDR3 length is 13 residues. In germline, CDR1 is SGHRS, CDR2 YFSETQ.

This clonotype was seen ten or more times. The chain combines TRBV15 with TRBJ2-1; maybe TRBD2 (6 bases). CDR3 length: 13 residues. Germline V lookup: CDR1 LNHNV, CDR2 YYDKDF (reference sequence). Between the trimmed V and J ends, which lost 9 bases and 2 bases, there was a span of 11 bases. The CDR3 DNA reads TGTGCCACGCGGGGCGGGACCTACAATGAGCAGTTCTTC. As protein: CATRGGTYNEQFF. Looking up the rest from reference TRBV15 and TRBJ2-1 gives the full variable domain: DAMVIQNPRYQVTQFGKPVTLSCSQTLNHNVMYWYQQKSSQAPKLLFHYYDKDFNNEADTPDNFQSRRPNTSFCFLDIRSPGLGDTAMYLCATRGGTYNEQFFGPGTRLTVL.

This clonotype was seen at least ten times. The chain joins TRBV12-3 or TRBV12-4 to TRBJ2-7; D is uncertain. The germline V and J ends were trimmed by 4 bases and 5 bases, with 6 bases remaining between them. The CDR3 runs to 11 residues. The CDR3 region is CASSSGHEQYF. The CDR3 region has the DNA TGTGCCAGCAGTTCCGGACACGAGCAGTACTTC.

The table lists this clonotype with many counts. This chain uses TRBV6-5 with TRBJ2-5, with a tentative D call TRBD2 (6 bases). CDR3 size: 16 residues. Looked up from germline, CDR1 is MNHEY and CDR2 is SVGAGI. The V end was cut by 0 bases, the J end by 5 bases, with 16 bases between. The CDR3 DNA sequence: TGTGCCAGCAGTTACTCTTTTTTGGAGGGTCGGGAGACCCAGTACTTC. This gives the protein CASSYSFLEGRETQYF.

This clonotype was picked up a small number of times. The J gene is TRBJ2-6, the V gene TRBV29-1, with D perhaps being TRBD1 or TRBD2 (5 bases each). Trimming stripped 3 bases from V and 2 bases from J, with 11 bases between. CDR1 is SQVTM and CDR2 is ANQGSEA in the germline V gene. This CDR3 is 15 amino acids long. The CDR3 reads CSVDLGVTGANVLTF. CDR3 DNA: TGCAGCGTTGATTTGGGGGTCACTGGGGCCAACGTCCTGACTTTC.

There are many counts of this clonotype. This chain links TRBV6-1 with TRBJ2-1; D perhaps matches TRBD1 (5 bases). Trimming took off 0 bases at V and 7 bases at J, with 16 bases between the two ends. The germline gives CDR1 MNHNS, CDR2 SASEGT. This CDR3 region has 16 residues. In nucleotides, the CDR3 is TGTGCCAGCAGTGAAGCGATTTCCAGGGTATTGAATGAGCAGTTCTTC. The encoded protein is CASSEAISRVLNEQFF.